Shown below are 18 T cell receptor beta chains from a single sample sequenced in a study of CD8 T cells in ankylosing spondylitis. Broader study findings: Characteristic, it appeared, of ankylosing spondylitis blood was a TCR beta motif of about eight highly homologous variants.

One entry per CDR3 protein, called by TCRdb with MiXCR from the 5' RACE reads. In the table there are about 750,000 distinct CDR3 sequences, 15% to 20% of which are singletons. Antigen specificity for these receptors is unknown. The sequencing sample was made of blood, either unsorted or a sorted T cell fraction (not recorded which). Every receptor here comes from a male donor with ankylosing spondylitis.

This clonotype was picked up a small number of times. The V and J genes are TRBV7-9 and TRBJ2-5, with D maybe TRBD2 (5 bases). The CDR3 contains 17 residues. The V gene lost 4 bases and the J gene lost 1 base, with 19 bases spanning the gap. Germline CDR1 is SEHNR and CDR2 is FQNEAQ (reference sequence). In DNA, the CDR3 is TGTGCCAGCAGCTCCTCCCCACTAGGGCGAAGCCAAGAGACCCAGTACTTC. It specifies CASSSSPLGRSQETQYF. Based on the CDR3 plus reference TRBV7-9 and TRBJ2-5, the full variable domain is DTGVSQNPRHKITKRGQNVTFRCDPISEHNRLYWYRQTLGQGPEFLTYFQNEAQLEKSRLLSDRFSAERPKGSFSTLEIQRTEQGDSAMYLCASSSSPLGRSQETQYFGPGTRLLVL.

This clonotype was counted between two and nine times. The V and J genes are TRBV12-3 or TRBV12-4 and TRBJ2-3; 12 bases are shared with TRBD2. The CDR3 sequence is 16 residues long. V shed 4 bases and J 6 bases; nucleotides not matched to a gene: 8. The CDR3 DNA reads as TGTGCCAGCAGTTCCCCCCCGGGGACTAGCGGGGATACGCAGTATTTT. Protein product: CASSSPPGTSGDTQYF.

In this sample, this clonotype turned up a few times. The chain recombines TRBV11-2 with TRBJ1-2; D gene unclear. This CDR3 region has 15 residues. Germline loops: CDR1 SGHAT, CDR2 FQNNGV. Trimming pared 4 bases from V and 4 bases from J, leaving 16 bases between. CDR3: CASSSGPTAFYGYTF. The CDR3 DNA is TGTGCCAGCAGCTCCGGGCCGACCGCCTTCTATGGCTACACCTTC.

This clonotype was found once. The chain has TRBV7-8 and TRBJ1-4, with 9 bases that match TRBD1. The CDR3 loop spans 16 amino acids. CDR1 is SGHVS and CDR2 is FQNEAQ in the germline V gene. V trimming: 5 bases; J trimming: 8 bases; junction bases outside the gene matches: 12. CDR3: CASSPPRDRVGEKLFF. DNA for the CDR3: TGTGCCAGCAGCCCACCTCGGGACAGGGTAGGAGAAAAACTGTTTTTT. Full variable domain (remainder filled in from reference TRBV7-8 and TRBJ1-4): GAGVSQSPRYKVAKRGQDVALRCDPISGHVSLFWYQQALGQGPEFLTYFQNEAQLDKSGLPSDRFFAERPEGSVSTLKIQRTQQEDSAVYLCASSPPRDRVGEKLFFGSGTQLSVL.

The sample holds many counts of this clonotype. The CDR3 nucleotides are TGTGCCAGCAGTTTGGTGGGAAGGGGTACCGGGGAGCTGTTTTTT. It encodes CASSLVGRGTGELFF. The chain links TRBV12-3 or TRBV12-4 to TRBJ2-2, with D possibly TRBD1 on 5 matching bases. V lost 3 bases and J lost 5, with 13 bases in between. The CDR3 runs to 15 residues.

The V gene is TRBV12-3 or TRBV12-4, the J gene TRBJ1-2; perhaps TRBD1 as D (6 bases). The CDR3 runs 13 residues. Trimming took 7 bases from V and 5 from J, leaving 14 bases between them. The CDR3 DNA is TGTGCCAGCACCGGGGGCGGCATATATGGCTACACCTTC. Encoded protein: CASTGGGIYGYTF.

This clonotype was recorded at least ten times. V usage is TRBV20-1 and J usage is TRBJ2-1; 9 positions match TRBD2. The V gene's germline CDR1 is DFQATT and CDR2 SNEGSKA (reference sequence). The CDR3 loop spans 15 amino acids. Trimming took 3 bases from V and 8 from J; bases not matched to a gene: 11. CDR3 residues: CSASNGLAHIDEQFF. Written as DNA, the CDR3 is TGCAGTGCTAGTAACGGACTAGCGCATATCGATGAGCAGTTCTTC.

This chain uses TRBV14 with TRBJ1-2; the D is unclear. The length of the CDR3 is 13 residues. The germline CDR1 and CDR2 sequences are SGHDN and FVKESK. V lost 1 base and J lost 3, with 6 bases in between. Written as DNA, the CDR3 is TGTGCCAGCAGCCAAGGGGTCCACTATGGCTACACCTTC. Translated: CASSQGVHYGYTF.

The CDR3: CASSLALNTGELFF. CDR3 bases: TGTGCCAGCAGCTTGGCCCTAAACACCGGGGAGCTGTTTTTT. V and J are TRBV5-6 and TRBJ2-2; D call uncertain. Trimming removed 0 bases at V and 2 bases at J, with 5 bases between. CDR3 length: 14 residues. In germline, CDR1 is SGHDT, CDR2 YYEEEE.

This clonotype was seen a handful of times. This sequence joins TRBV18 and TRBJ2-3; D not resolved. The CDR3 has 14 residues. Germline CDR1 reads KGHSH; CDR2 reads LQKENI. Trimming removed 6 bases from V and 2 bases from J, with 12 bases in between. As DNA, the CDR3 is TGTGCCAGCTCCTCTACGCAGAACACAGATACGCAGTATTTT. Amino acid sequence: CASSSTQNTDTQYF.

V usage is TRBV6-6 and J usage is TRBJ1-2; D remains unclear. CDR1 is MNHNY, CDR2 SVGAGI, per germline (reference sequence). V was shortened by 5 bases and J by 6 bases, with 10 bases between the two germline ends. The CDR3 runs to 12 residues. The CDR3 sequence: CASSDEINGYTF. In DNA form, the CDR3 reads TGTGCCAGCAGTGACGAAATCAATGGCTACACCTTC.

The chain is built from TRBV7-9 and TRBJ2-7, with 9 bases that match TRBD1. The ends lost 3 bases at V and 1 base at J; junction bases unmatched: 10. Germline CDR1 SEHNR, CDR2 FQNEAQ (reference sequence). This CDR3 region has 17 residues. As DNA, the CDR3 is TGTGCCAGCAGCTTTTGGGGACAGGGCAAAGGATCCTACGAGCAGTACTTC. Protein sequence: CASSFWGQGKGSYEQYF.

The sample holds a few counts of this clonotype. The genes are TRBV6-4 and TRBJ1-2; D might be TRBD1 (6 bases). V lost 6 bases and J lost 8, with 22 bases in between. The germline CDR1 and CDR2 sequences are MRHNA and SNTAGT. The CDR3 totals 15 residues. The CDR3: CASSRGGHRWWGYTF. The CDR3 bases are TGTGCCAGCAGCAGAGGGGGACACAGGTGGTGGGGCTACACCTTC.

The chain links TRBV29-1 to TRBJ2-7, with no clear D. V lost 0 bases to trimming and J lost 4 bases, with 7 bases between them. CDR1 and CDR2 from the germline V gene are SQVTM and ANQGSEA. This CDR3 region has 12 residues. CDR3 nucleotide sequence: TGCAGCGTTGAAGACGGGTCTTACGAGCAGTACTTC. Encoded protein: CSVEDGSYEQYF.

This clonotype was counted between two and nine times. CDR3 bases: TGTGCCAGCTCACCACCAAACAGGGGCATGAACACTGAAGCTTTCTTT. Its translation: CASSPPNRGMNTEAFF. The chain recombines TRBV18 with TRBJ1-1; 7 positions agree with TRBD1. After removal of 0 bases from V and 0 bases from J, the junction contained 4 bases not matched to a gene. This CDR3 region has 16 residues. Germline assignment: CDR1 KGHSH and CDR2 LQKENI. Filled out from reference TRBV18 and TRBJ1-1, the complete variable domain reads NAGVMQNPRHLVRRRGQEARLRCSPMKGHSHVYWYRQLPEEGLKFMVYLQKENIIDESGMPKERFSAEFPKEGPSILRIQQVVRGDSAAYFCASSPPNRGMNTEAFFGQGTRLTVV.

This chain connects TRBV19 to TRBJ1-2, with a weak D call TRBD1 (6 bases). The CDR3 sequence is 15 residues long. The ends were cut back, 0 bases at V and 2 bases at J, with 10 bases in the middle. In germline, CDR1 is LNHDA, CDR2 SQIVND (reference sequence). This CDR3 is CASSIEGGLNYGYTF. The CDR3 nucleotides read TGTGCCAGTAGTATAGAAGGGGGACTCAACTATGGCTACACCTTC.

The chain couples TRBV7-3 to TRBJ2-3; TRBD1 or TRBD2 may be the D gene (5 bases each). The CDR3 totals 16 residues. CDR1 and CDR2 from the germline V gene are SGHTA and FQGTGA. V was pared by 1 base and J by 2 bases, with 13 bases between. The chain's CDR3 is CASSLRGTLHTDTQYF. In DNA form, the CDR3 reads TGTGCCAGCAGCTTAAGGGGGACCTTGCACACAGATACGCAGTATTTT.

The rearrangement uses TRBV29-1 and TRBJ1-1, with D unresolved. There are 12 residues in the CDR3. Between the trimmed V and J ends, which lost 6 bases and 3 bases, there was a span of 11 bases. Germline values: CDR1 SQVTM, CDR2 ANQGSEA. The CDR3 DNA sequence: TGCAGCGTGCGACTGGGGTACACTGAAGCTTTCTTT. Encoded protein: CSVRLGYTEAFF.